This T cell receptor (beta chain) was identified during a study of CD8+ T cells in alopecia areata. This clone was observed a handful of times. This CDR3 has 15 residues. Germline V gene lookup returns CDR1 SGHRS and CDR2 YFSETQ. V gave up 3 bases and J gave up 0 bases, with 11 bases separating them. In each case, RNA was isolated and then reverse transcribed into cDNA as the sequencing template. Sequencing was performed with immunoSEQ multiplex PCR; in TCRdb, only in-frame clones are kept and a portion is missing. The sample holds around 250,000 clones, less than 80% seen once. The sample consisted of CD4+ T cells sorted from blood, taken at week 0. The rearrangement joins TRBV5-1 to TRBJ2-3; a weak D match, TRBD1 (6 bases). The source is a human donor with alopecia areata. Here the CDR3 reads CASSSWGRSTDTQYF. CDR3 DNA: TGCGCCAGCAGCTCCTGGGGGCGGAGCACAGATACGCAGTATTTT.